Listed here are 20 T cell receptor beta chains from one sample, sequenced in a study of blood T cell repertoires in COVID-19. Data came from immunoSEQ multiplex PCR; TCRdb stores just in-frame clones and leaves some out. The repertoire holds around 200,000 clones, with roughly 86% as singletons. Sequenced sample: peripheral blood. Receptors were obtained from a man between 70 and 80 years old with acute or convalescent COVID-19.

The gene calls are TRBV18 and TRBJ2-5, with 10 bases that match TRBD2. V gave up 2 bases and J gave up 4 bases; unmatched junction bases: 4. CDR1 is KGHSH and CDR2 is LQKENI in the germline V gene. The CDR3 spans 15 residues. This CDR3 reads CASSPAIAGGETQYF. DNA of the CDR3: TGTGCCAGCTCACCAGCGATAGCGGGAGGAGAGACCCAGTACTTC.

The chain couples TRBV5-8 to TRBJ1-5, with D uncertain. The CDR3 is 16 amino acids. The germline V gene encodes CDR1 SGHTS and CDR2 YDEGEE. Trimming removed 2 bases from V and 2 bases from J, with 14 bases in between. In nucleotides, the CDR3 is TGTGCCAGCAGCTTTTCCTTGGGTAGCGGCAATCAGCCCCAGCATTTT. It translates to CASSFSLGSGNQPQHF.

The CDR3 region is CASSLRAGTGAYEQYF. The CDR3 nucleotides are TGTGCCAGCAGCTTGAGGGCCGGGACAGGGGCCTACGAGCAGTACTTC. The J gene is TRBJ2-7, the V gene TRBV5-8, with 10 nucleotides matching TRBD1. The germline V gene encodes CDR1 SGHTS and CDR2 YDEGEE. The CDR3 runs 16 residues. V trimming: 1 base; J trimming: 2 bases; junction bases outside the gene matches: 6.

The CDR3 nucleotides read TGTGCCAGCAGCCAAGACCCTTCGGGGGGCGAGACCGGGGAGCTGTTTTTT. It translates to CASSQDPSGGETGELFF. The chain recombines TRBV4-2 with TRBJ2-2, with a tentative D call TRBD2 (7 bases). Trimming pared 0 bases from V and 5 bases from J, leaving 16 bases between. This CDR3 spans 17 amino acids. Germline V gene data show CDR1 as LGHNA and CDR2 as YNFKEQ.

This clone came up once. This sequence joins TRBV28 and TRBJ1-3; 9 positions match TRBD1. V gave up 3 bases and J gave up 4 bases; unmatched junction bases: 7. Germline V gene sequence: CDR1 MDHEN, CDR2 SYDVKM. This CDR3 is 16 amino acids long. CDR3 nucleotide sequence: TGTGCCAGCAGTTTGCCGGGACAGGGACGGGGAAACACCATATATTTT. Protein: CASSLPGQGRGNTIYF. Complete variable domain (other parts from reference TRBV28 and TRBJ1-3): DVKVTQSSRYLVKRTGEKVFLECVQDMDHENMFWYRQDPGLGLRLIYFSYDVKMKEKGDIPEGYSVSREKKERFSLILESASTNQTSMYLCASSLPGQGRGNTIYFGEGSWLTVV.

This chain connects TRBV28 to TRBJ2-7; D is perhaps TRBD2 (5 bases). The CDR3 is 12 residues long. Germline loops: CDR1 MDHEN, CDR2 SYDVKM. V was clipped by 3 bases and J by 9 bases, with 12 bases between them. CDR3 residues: CASSFLAGWQYF. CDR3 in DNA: TGTGCCAGCAGTTTCCTAGCCGGCTGGCAGTACTTC.

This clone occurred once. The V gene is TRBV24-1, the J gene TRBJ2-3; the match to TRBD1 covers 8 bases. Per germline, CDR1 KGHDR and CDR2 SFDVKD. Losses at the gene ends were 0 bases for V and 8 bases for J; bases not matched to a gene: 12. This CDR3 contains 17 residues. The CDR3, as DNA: TGTGCCACCAGTGATTTGAAAGGACAGGGCTTTAAGGGTACGCAGTATTTT. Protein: CATSDLKGQGFKGTQYF.

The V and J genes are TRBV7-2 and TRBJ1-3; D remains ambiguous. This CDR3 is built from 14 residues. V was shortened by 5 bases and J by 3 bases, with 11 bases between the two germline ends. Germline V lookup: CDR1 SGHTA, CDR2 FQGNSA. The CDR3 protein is CASSPRRSGNTIYF. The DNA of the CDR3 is TGTGCCAGCAGCCCTCGTAGGAGTGGAAACACCATATATTTT.

The DNA for the CDR3 is TGTGCCACCAGCACCTTAGGGAGGGACGAGCAGTACTTC. Its protein product is CATSTLGRDEQYF. This rearrangement joins TRBV15 to TRBJ2-7; 7 positions match TRBD2. V dropped 4 bases and J dropped 5; count of bases not matched to a gene: 5. Germline V CDR1 and CDR2: LNHNV, YYDKDF (reference sequence). The CDR3 is 13 amino acids.

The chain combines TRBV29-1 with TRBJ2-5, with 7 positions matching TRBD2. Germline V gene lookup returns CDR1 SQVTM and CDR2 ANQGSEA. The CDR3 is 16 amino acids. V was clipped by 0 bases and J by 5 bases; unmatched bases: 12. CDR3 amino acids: CSVEDLTRGWRETQYF. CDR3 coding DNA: TGCAGCGTTGAAGATCTTACGCGGGGGTGGCGGGAGACCCAGTACTTC.

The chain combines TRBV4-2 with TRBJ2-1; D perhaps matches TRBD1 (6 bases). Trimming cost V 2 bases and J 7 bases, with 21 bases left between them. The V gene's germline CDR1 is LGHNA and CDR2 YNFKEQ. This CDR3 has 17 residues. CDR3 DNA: TGTGCCAGCAGCCAACGCCCGAGGGACAAGGCCGGTAATGAGCAGTTCTTC. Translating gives CASSQRPRDKAGNEQFF.

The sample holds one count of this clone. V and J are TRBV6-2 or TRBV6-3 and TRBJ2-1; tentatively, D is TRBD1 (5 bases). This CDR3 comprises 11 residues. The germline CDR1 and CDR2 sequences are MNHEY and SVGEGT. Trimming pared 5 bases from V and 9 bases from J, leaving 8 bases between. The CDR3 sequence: CASSQQVEQFF. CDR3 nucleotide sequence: TGTGCCAGCAGTCAACAGGTTGAGCAGTTCTTC.

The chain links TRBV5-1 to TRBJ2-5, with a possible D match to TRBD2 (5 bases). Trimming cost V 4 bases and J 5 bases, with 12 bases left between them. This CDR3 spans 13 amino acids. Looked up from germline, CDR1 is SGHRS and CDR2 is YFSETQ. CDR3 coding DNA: TGCGCCAGCAGCCCGAACGAGCGGGAGACCCAGTACTTC. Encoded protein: CASSPNERETQYF. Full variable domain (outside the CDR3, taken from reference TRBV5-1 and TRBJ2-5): KAGVTQTPRYLIKTRGQQVTLSCSPISGHRSVSWYQQTPGQGLQFLFEYFSETQRNKGNFPGRFSGRQFSNSRSEMNVSTLELGDSALYLCASSPNERETQYFGPGTRLLVL.

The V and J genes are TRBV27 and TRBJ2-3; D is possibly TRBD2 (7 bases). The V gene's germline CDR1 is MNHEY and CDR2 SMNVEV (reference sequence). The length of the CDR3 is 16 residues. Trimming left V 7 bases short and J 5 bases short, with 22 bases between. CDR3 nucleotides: TGTGCCAGCACCAGGGGCGGGGGCGGTTTTGGAGATACGCAGTATTTT. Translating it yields CASTRGGGGFGDTQYF.

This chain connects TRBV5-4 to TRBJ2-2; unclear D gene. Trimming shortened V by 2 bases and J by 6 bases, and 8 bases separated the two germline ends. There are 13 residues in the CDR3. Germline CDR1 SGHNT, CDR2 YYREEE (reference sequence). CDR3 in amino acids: CASSFLDAGELFF. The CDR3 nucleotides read TGTGCCAGCAGCTTCCTAGACGCCGGGGAGCTGTTTTTT.

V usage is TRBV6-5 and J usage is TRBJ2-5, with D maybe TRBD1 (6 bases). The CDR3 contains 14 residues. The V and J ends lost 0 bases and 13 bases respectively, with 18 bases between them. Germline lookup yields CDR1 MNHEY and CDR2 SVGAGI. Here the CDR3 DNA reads TGTGCCAGCAGTTACTCGCCAGGGGCCAACAGAATGTACTTC. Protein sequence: CASSYSPGANRMYF.

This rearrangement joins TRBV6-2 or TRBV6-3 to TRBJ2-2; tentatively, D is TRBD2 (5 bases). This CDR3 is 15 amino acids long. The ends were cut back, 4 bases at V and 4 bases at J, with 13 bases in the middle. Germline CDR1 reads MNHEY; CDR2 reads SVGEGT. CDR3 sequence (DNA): TGTGCCAGCAGTTTGGGAGTGGGCGGCACCGGGGAGCTGTTTTTT. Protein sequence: CASSLGVGGTGELFF.

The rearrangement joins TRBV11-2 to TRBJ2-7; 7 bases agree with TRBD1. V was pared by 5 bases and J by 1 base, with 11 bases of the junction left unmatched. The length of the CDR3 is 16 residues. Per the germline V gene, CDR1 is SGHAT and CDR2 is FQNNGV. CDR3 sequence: CASSPGPTGWSYEQYF. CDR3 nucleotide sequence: TGTGCCAGCAGCCCCGGGCCGACAGGGTGGTCCTACGAGCAGTACTTC.

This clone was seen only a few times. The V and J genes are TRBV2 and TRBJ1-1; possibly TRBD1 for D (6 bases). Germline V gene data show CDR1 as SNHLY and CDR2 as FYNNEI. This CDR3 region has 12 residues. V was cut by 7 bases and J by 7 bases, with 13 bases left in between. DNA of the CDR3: TGTGCCAGCACCCCGGACAGACATGAAGCTTTCTTT. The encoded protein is CASTPDRHEAFF.

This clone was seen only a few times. The CDR3 spells CASSLGAYDSPLHF. The CDR3 region has the DNA TGCGCCAGCAGCTTGGGGGCCTACGATTCACCCCTCCACTTT. V is TRBV5-1 and J is TRBJ1-6, with D hard to call. The CDR3 contains 14 residues. CDR1 is SGHRS, CDR2 YFSETQ, per germline. Trimming stripped 0 bases from V and 8 bases from J, with 9 bases between.